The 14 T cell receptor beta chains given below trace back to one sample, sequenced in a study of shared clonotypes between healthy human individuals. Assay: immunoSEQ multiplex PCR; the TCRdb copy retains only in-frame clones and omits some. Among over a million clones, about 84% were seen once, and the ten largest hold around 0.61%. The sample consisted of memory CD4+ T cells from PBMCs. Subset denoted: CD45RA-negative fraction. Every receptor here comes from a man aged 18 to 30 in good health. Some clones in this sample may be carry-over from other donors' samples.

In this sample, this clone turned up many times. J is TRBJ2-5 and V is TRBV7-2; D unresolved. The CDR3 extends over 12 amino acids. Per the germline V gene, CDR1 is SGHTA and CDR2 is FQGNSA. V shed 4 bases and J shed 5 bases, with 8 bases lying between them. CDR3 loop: CASSYWAETQYF. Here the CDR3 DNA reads TGTGCCAGCAGCTACTGGGCTGAGACCCAGTACTTC.

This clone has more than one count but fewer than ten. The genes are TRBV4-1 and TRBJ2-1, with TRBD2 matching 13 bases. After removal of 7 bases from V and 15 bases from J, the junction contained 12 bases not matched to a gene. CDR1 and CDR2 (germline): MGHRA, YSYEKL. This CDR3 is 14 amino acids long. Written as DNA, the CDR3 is TGCGCCAGCAAAGTGGCAGGACTAGCGGGAGAATGGTTCTTC. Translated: CASKVAGLAGEWFF.

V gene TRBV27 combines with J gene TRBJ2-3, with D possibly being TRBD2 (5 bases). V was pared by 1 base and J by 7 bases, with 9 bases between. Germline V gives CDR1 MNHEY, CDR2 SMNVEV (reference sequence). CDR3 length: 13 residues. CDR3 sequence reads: CASSLWGANTQYF. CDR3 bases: TGTGCCAGCAGTTTATGGGGAGCGAATACGCAGTATTTT.

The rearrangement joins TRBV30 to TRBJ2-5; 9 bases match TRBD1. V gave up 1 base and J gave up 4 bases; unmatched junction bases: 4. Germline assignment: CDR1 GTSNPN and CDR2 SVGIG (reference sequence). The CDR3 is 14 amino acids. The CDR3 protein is CAWSETGGTETQYF. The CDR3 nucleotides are TGTGCCTGGAGTGAGACAGGGGGTACAGAGACCCAGTACTTC.

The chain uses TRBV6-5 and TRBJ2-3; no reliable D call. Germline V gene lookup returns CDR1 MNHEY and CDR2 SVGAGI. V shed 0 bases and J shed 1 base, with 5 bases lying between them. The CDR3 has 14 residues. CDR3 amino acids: CASSYSQGTDTQYF. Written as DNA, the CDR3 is TGTGCCAGCAGTTACTCGCAGGGCACAGATACGCAGTATTTT.

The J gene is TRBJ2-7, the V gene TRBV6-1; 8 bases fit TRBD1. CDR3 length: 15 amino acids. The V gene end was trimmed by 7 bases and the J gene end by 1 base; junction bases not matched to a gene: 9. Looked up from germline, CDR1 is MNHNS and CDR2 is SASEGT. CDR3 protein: CASNRAGQESYEQYF. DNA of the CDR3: TGTGCCAGCAACCGGGCGGGACAGGAGTCCTACGAGCAGTACTTC.

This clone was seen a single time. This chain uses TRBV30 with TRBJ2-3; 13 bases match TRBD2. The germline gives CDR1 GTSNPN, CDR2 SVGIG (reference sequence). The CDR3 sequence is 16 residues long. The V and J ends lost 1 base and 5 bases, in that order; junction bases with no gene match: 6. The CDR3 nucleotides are TGTGCCTGGAGTGCAGGACTAGCGGGAGTAAGAGATACGCAGTATTTT. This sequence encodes CAWSAGLAGVRDTQYF.

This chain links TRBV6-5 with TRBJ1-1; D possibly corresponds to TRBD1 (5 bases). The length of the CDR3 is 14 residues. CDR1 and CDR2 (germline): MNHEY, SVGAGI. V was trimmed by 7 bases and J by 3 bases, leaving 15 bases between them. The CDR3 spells CASKGAGTHTEAFF. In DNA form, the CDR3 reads TGTGCCAGCAAGGGTGCAGGGACCCACACTGAAGCTTTCTTT.

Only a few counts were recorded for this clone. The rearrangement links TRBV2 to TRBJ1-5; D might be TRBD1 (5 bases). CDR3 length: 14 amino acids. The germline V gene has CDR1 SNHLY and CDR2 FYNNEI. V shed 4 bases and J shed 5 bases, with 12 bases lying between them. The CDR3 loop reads CASSAGLGDQPQHF. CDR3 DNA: TGTGCCAGCAGTGCGGGGCTCGGGGATCAGCCCCAGCATTTT.

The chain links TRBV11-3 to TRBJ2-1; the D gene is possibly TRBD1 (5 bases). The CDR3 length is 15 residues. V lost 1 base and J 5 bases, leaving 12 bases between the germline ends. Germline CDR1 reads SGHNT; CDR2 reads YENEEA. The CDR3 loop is CASSLGGAENNEQFF. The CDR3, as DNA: TGTGCCAGCAGCTTAGGGGGCGCGGAGAACAATGAGCAGTTCTTC.

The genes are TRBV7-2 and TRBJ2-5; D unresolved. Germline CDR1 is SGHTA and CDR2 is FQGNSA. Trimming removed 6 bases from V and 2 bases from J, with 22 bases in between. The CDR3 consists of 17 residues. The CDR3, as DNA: TGTGCCAGCAGACAGCGCTCGGTTCTGGATATACAAGAGACCCAGTACTTC. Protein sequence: CASRQRSVLDIQETQYF.

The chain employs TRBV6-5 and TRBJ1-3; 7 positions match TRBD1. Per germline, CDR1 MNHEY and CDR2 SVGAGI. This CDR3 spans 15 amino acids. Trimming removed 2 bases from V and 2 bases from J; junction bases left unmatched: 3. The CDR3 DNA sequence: TGTGCCAGCAGTTACGGGACAGATCCTGGAAACACCATATATTTT. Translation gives CASSYGTDPGNTIYF.

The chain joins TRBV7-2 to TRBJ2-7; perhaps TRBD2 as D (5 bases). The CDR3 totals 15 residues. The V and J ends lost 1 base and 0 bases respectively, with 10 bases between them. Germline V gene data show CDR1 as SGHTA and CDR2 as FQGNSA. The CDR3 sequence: CASSLERGFSYEQYF. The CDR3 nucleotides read TGTGCCAGCAGCTTAGAGCGAGGGTTCTCCTACGAGCAGTACTTC.

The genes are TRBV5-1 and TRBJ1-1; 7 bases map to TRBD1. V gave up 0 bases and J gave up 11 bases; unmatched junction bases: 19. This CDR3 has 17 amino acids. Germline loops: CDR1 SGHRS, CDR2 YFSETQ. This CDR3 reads CASSLECTGVSYFEAFF. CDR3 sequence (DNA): TGCGCCAGCAGCTTGGAGTGTACAGGGGTATCCTACTTTGAGGCTTTCTTT.